The 22 T cell receptor beta chains in this list originate from one sample, sequenced in a study of T cell changes during pregnancy in multiple sclerosis. Sequencing was performed with immunoSEQ multiplex PCR; in TCRdb, only in-frame clones are kept and a portion is missing. The sample includes about 36,000 clones, around 93% of them seen just once. Source: CD4+ T cells from peripheral blood mononuclear cells, taken in the first trimester of pregnancy. The receptors come from a female donor with multiple sclerosis, enrolled in a pregnancy study.

The chain combines TRBV18 with TRBJ2-7, with TRBD1 matching over 7 bases. V lost 3 bases, J lost 0 bases, and 5 bases stayed unmatched. The CDR3 spans 15 residues. Germline V CDR1 and CDR2: KGHSH, LQKENI. CDR3 DNA: TGTGCCAGCTCACCGGACAGGAGAAGCTCCTACGAGCAGTACTTC. Protein product: CASSPDRRSSYEQYF.

The rearrangement links TRBV4-1 to TRBJ2-5; 9 bases map to TRBD1. Germline trimming cut 2 bases from V and 0 bases from J; bases unmatched to any gene: 10. The germline CDR1 and CDR2 sequences are MGHRA and YSYEKL. The CDR3 sequence is 18 residues long. Written as DNA, the CDR3 is TGCGCCAGCAGCCAACCCCCGGGACAGGGATGGTACCAAGAGACCCAGTACTTC. This sequence encodes CASSQPPGQGWYQETQYF.

This chain links TRBV5-1 with TRBJ2-1; D possibly corresponds to TRBD1 (6 bases). This CDR3 spans 17 amino acids. V was shortened by 0 bases and J by 0 bases, with 13 bases between the two germline ends. Germline CDR1 is SGHRS and CDR2 is YFSETQ. Here the CDR3 reads CASSLGMGADSYNEQFF. Written as DNA, the CDR3 is TGCGCCAGCAGCTTGGGGATGGGGGCGGACTCCTACAATGAGCAGTTCTTC.

This chain links TRBV15 with TRBJ1-2; D gene uncertain. The CDR3 has 11 residues. The germline CDR1 and CDR2 sequences are LNHNV and YYDKDF (reference sequence). V was clipped by 5 bases and J by 8 bases, with 9 bases between them. In DNA form, the CDR3 reads TGTGCCACCAGCTCGGGTTACGGCTACACCTTC. Protein product: CATSSGYGYTF. Looking up the rest from reference TRBV15 and TRBJ1-2 gives the full variable domain: DAMVIQNPRYQVTQFGKPVTLSCSQTLNHNVMYWYQQKSSQAPKLLFHYYDKDFNNEADTPDNFQSRRPNTSFCFLDIRSPGLGDTAMYLCATSSGYGYTFGSGTRLTVV.

The DNA of the CDR3 is TGTGCCAGCAGCTTAGCGGCTAGCGGGGGATCCTACAATGAGCAGTTCTTC. This translates into CASSLAASGGSYNEQFF. The rearrangement links TRBV7-2 to TRBJ2-1; 10 bases match TRBD2. V shed 0 bases and J 1 base; nucleotides not matched to a gene: 3. Germline CDR1 and CDR2: SGHTA and FQGNSA. The CDR3 length is 17 residues.

The CDR3 sequence: CASSLAGYGYTF. Here the CDR3 DNA reads TGTGCCAGCAGCTTGGCCGGCTATGGCTACACCTTC. The chain couples TRBV5-4 to TRBJ1-2; D not resolved. The V and J ends lost 0 bases and 4 bases respectively, with 4 bases between them. Germline V lookup: CDR1 SGHNT, CDR2 YYREEE (reference sequence). The CDR3 loop spans 12 amino acids.

V gene TRBV9 combines with J gene TRBJ1-5; a weak D match, TRBD1 (5 bases). This CDR3 has 14 residues. Looked up from germline, CDR1 is SGDLS and CDR2 is YYNGEE. The V end lost 4 bases, the J end lost 5 bases, and 13 bases lay between the germline ends. The CDR3 DNA sequence: TGTGCCAGCAGCCATTCGGGGGGGGATCAGCCCCAGCATTTT. Residues: CASSHSGGDQPQHF.

A single count supports this clone. The chain couples TRBV18 to TRBJ2-3, with 7 bases that match TRBD1. Germline CDR1 and CDR2: KGHSH and LQKENI. The CDR3 runs 16 residues. V dropped 9 bases and J dropped 2; count of bases not matched to a gene: 14. The CDR3 bases are TGTGCCAGTCGCTTGTTCCGGGACAGTATCACAGATACGCAGTATTTT. Amino acid sequence: CASRLFRDSITDTQYF.

The CDR3: CASRVGSTGTVSTYGEQYF. CDR3 in DNA: TGTGCCAGCAGGGTTGGCTCAACCGGGACAGTGTCCACCTATGGCGAGCAGTACTTC. The chain uses TRBV27 and TRBJ2-7; 7 bases match TRBD1. The junction had 26 bases not matched to a gene; V was cut back by 6 bases and J by 6 bases. Germline values: CDR1 MNHEY, CDR2 SMNVEV (reference sequence). The CDR3 contains 19 residues.

The chain employs TRBV7-9 and TRBJ2-5, with TRBD1 identical over 7 bases. V lost 6 bases to trimming and J lost 5 bases; unmatched junction nucleotides: 9. The length of the CDR3 is 14 residues. The V gene's germline CDR1 is SEHNR and CDR2 FQNEAQ (reference sequence). The CDR3 sequence is CASRDDRVGETQYF. The DNA of the CDR3 is TGTGCCAGCAGGGATGACAGGGTAGGTGAGACCCAGTACTTC.

The CDR3 DNA reads TGTGCCAGCAGTGAAACAGGGGGTGGGGAGCTGTTTTTT. It translates to CASSETGGGELFF. The V and J genes are TRBV25-1 and TRBJ2-2, with 8 bases aligning to TRBD1. From germline, CDR1 is MGHDK and CDR2 SYGVNS. Losses at the gene ends were 2 bases for V and 8 bases for J; bases not matched to a gene: 1. This CDR3 contains 13 residues.

The rearrangement uses TRBV7-9 and TRBJ2-6; D not certain. V lost 3 bases and J lost 2, with 8 bases in between. CDR1 and CDR2 (germline): SEHNR, FQNEAQ (reference sequence). The CDR3 is 15 residues long. DNA for the CDR3: TGTGCCAGCAGCTTCAATCCAGCTGGGGCCAACGTCCTGACTTTC. Translating gives CASSFNPAGANVLTF.

The V gene is TRBV6-5, the J gene TRBJ1-6, with D possibly being TRBD1 (5 bases). The ends were cut back, 6 bases at V and 9 bases at J, with 15 bases in the middle. CDR1 is MNHEY and CDR2 is SVGAGI in the germline V gene. This CDR3 is built from 14 residues. CDR3 in amino acids: CASRATDNTSPLHF. As DNA, the CDR3 is TGTGCCAGCAGGGCGACAGACAACACTTCACCCCTCCACTTT.

This rearrangement joins TRBV7-6 to TRBJ2-7; 7 nucleotides match TRBD1. Germline CDR1 and CDR2: SGHVS and FNYEAQ. V shed 5 bases and J 3 bases; nucleotides not matched to a gene: 4. CDR3 length: 13 residues. CDR3 nucleotide sequence: TGTGCCAGCAGCAAGGGACAGCGCTACGAGCAGTACTTC. Residues: CASSKGQRYEQYF.

The chain joins TRBV7-9 to TRBJ1-2; D not resolved. The V gene lost 5 bases and the J gene lost 1 base, with 5 bases spanning the gap. Germline CDR1 is SEHNR and CDR2 is FQNEAQ (reference sequence). CDR3 length: 12 amino acids. CDR3 sequence reads: CASSLSNYGYTF. The CDR3 coding sequence is TGTGCCAGCAGCCTCAGTAACTATGGCTACACCTTC.

The gene calls are TRBV4-3 and TRBJ1-1, with 7 bases lining up with TRBD1. From germline, CDR1 is LGHNA and CDR2 YSLEER. CDR3 length: 18 residues. After removal of 0 bases from V and 1 base from J, the junction contained 11 bases not matched to a gene. CDR3 sequence: CASSQEAERDRKNTEAFF. CDR3 coding DNA: TGCGCCAGCAGCCAAGAAGCCGAAAGGGACAGAAAGAACACTGAAGCTTTCTTT.

The chain is built from TRBV7-2 and TRBJ2-6; D might be TRBD2 (5 bases). Germline V CDR1 and CDR2: SGHTA, FQGNSA. Trimming pared 4 bases from V and 3 bases from J, leaving 7 bases between. The CDR3 is 14 residues long. Here the CDR3 reads CASSSRGGANVLTF. In DNA form, the CDR3 reads TGTGCCAGCAGCTCACGGGGTGGGGCCAACGTCCTGACTTTC.

This clone was seen once. The chain links TRBV7-6 to TRBJ2-5, with 9 bases that match TRBD1. Germline V gene lookup returns CDR1 SGHVS and CDR2 FNYEAQ. The CDR3 is made up of 14 amino acids. V gave up 5 bases and J gave up 8 bases; unmatched junction bases: 9. CDR3 sequence: CASSAARDRDTQYF. In nucleotides, the CDR3 is TGTGCCAGCAGCGCCGCCCGGGACAGGGATACCCAGTACTTC. Supplemented by reference TRBV7-6 and TRBJ2-5, the full variable domain reads GAGVSQSPRYKVTKRGQDVALRCDPISGHVSLYWYRQALGQGPEFLTYFNYEAQQDKSGLPNDRFSAERPEGSISTLTIQRTEQRDSAMYRCASSAARDRDTQYFGPGTRLLVL.

The rearrangement uses TRBV9 and TRBJ2-1; D gene unclear. The V end was cut by 4 bases, the J end by 1 base, with 12 bases between. Per the germline V gene, CDR1 is SGDLS and CDR2 is YYNGEE. The CDR3 extends over 15 amino acids. The CDR3 reads CASSPPLRSYNEQFF. The CDR3 coding sequence is TGTGCCAGCAGCCCGCCCCTGCGGTCCTACAATGAGCAGTTCTTC.

The V gene is TRBV27, the J gene TRBJ1-5; perhaps TRBD1 as D (5 bases). This CDR3 comprises 14 residues. Deletions cut 5 bases from V and 9 bases from J, with 17 bases between. Germline CDR1 is MNHEY and CDR2 is SMNVEV (reference sequence). The CDR3 bases are TGTGCCAGCAGTGCCCTACGACCCGGGGGGCCCCAGCATTTT. Protein sequence: CASSALRPGGPQHF.

The chain recombines TRBV28 with TRBJ1-2, with 7 bases matching TRBD1. The CDR3 is made up of 15 amino acids. Germline lookup yields CDR1 MDHEN and CDR2 SYDVKM. The trim removed 6 bases at V and 3 bases at J, leaving 10 bases unmatched. DNA for the CDR3: TGTGCCAGCAGAGCCCCGACAGGGTGGGACTATGGCTACACCTTC. Its protein is CASRAPTGWDYGYTF.

The V call is TRBV12-5, the J call TRBJ2-7; D perhaps matches TRBD1 (6 bases). CDR1 and CDR2 from the germline V gene are LGHNT and FRNRAP. The V and J ends lost 1 base and 2 bases respectively, with 12 bases between them. CDR3 length equals 15 residues. The CDR3 loop is CASGLALQGTYEQYF. CDR3 nucleotides: TGTGCTAGTGGTTTGGCTTTACAGGGAACCTACGAGCAGTACTTC.